Presented here are 28 T cell receptor beta chains from one specimen sequenced in a study of T cells in Graves' hyperthyroidism and ophthalmopathy. The investigators amplified TCR beta CDR3 regions from RNA transcripts. Researchers ran a first-round RT-PCR on the TCR CDR3 using the HTBI primer set. TCRdb processed the multiplex PCR reads anew with MiXCR; each CDR3 protein has one entry. The data show a few hundred thousand distinct CDR3 sequences, about 13% seen once. The sample taken for sequencing was blood. Receptor source: a woman under 30 with Graves' hyperthyroidism.

The table lists this clonotype with many counts. The chain uses TRBV6-2 or TRBV6-3 and TRBJ2-3; perhaps TRBD2 as D (5 bases). Germline CDR1 reads MNHEY; CDR2 reads SVGEGT. The V and J ends lost 8 bases and 6 bases respectively, with 18 bases between them. The CDR3 covers 14 residues. The CDR3 coding sequence is TGTGCCAGCGGCTCAATTGAGGGATCGGATACGCAGTATTTT. It yields the protein CASGSIEGSDTQYF.

The V call is TRBV7-9, the J call TRBJ1-1; 10 bases fit TRBD1. V was pared by 3 bases and J by 13 bases, with 8 bases of the junction left unmatched. Germline V gene sequence: CDR1 SEHNR, CDR2 FQNEAQ (reference sequence). The length of the CDR3 is 13 residues. DNA for the CDR3: TGTGCCAGCAGCTTCCATGGGACAGGGGTTGATTTCTTT. It is translated as CASSFHGTGVDFF. The whole variable domain, filled in from reference TRBV7-9 and TRBJ1-1, reads DTGVSQNPRHKITKRGQNVTFRCDPISEHNRLYWYRQTLGQGPEFLTYFQNEAQLEKSRLLSDRFSAERPKGSFSTLEIQRTEQGDSAMYLCASSFHGTGVDFFGQGTRLTVV.

The DNA of the CDR3 is TGCAGCGTTGAGGTATGGGGAGTCAGCACAGATACGCAGTATTTT. Its translation is CSVEVWGVSTDTQYF. V is TRBV29-1 and J is TRBJ2-3; a possible D gene is TRBD2 (5 bases). The V gene lost 3 bases and the J gene lost 0 bases, with 13 bases spanning the gap. Germline V gives CDR1 SQVTM, CDR2 ANQGSEA. This CDR3 has 15 residues.

This clonotype occurred a few times. This chain joins TRBV28 and TRBJ2-1; 8 positions agree with TRBD2. Germline V gene lookup returns CDR1 MDHEN and CDR2 SYDVKM. This CDR3 is built from 15 residues. V dropped 5 bases and J dropped 2; count of bases not matched to a gene: 5. The CDR3 spells CASSTAGEPYNEQFF. The CDR3 coding sequence is TGTGCCAGCAGTACAGCGGGAGAACCCTACAATGAGCAGTTCTTC.

This clonotype was recorded a few times. The gene calls are TRBV27 and TRBJ2-5, with TRBD2 matching 15 bases. V shed 3 bases, J shed 5 bases, and the junction held 10 bases outside the gene matches. CDR3 length equals 18 residues. CDR1 is MNHEY and CDR2 is SMNVEV in the germline V gene (reference sequence). The CDR3 reads CASSLASGLAGGRETQYF. CDR3 bases: TGTGCCAGCAGTTTGGCGTCCGGACTAGCGGGAGGGAGGGAGACCCAGTACTTC.

This clonotype has more than one count but fewer than ten. The chain employs TRBV3-1 and TRBJ1-2, with 10 bases matching TRBD1. Germline V gene sequence: CDR1 LGHDT, CDR2 YNNKEL (reference sequence). The trim removed 0 bases at V and 7 bases at J, leaving 5 bases unmatched. The CDR3 spans 15 residues. The CDR3 protein is CASSQEGRDRGGYTF. In DNA, the CDR3 is TGTGCCAGCAGCCAAGAGGGGCGGGACAGGGGTGGCTACACCTTC.

A few counts support this clonotype. The chain combines TRBV6-1 with TRBJ1-1, with unresolved D. The CDR3 runs to 13 residues. V gave up 5 bases and J gave up 5 bases, with 12 bases separating them. From germline, CDR1 is MNHNS and CDR2 SASEGT. CDR3 region: CASSYFGGTEAFF. DNA for the CDR3: TGTGCCAGCAGTTATTTCGGAGGGACTGAAGCTTTCTTT.

The V and J genes are TRBV14 and TRBJ1-2; possibly TRBD1 for D (5 bases). Germline CDR1 is SGHDN and CDR2 is FVKESK. There are 14 residues in the CDR3. Trimming stripped 4 bases from V and 4 bases from J, with 13 bases between. The CDR3 region has the DNA TGTGCCAGCAGCCCCAATGGTAGGGGCTATGGCTACACCTTC. Translated: CASSPNGRGYGYTF.

This clonotype has a count of ten or more. The chain recombines TRBV5-1 with TRBJ2-1; 7 bases match TRBD2. V dropped 9 bases and J dropped 0; count of bases not matched to a gene: 12. This CDR3 region has 16 residues. CDR1 and CDR2 from the germline V gene are SGHRS and YFSETQ. CDR3 residues: CATSLGGSSSYNEQFF. The CDR3, as DNA: TGCGCCACCTCTCTGGGGGGGTCGAGCTCCTACAATGAGCAGTTCTTC. The full variable domain, in which reference TRBV5-1 and TRBJ2-1 provide the parts outside the CDR3, is KAGVTQTPRYLIKTRGQQVTLSCSPISGHRSVSWYQQTPGQGLQFLFEYFSETQRNKGNFPGRFSGRQFSNSRSEMNVSTLELGDSALYLCATSLGGSSSYNEQFFGPGTRLTVL.

V usage is TRBV7-9 and J usage is TRBJ1-5; D not resolved. The germline V gene encodes CDR1 SEHNR and CDR2 FQNEAQ (reference sequence). Trimming removed 9 bases from V and 3 bases from J, with 15 bases in between. The CDR3 contains 14 residues. The CDR3, as DNA: TGTGCCAGTACCCCCGACCCTTCCAATCAGCCCCAGCATTTT. Protein sequence: CASTPDPSNQPQHF.

The CDR3: CASSLGQGANQETQYF. CDR3 DNA sequence: TGTGCCAGCAGCTTAGGGCAGGGGGCAAACCAAGAGACCCAGTACTTC. This chain uses TRBV5-4 with TRBJ2-5; 8 positions match TRBD1. This CDR3 region has 16 residues. V lost 2 bases, J lost 0 bases, and 6 bases stayed unmatched. Germline V gives CDR1 SGHNT, CDR2 YYREEE (reference sequence). Full variable domain (outside the CDR3, taken from reference TRBV5-4 and TRBJ2-5): ETGVTQSPTHLIKTRGQQVTLRCSSQSGHNTVSWYQQALGQGPQFIFQYYREEENGRGNFPPRFSGLQFPNYSSELNVNALELDDSALYLCASSLGQGANQETQYFGPGTRLLVL.

This clonotype was counted many times. The chain links TRBV30 to TRBJ2-3, with TRBD2 as a possible D gene (5 bases). The germline V gene has CDR1 GTSNPN and CDR2 SVGIG (reference sequence). Trimming took 4 bases from V and 8 from J, leaving 25 bases between them. This CDR3 region has 16 residues. The CDR3 loop reads CAWTLRTTISPATQYF. The DNA for the CDR3 is TGTGCCTGGACACTCCGAACGACTATCAGTCCAGCTACGCAGTATTTT.

This clonotype showed up just a few times. At one end, the junction sequence differs from germline, possibly due to a read error. This chain connects TRBV2 to TRBJ2-1; D might be TRBD2 (5 bases). The CDR3 extends over 13 amino acids. CDR1 is SNHLY and CDR2 is FYNNEI in the germline V gene. CDR3 coding DNA: TGTGCCAGCACCGAGGGAGAGCAGGATGAGCAGCTCTTC. It codes for CASTEGEQDEQLF.

This clonotype was seen only a few times. The V gene is TRBV7-9, the J gene TRBJ2-3; weak D call: TRBD1 (5 bases). This CDR3 spans 14 amino acids. Germline-derived CDR1 and CDR2 are SEHNR and FQNEAQ (reference sequence). Trimming removed 5 bases from V and 4 bases from J, with 13 bases in between. CDR3 DNA: TGTGCCAGCAGCCCAAATCAGGGTGCAGATACGCAGTATTTT. This codes for CASSPNQGADTQYF.

The chain carries TRBV9 and TRBJ2-1; 13 positions agree with TRBD2. The CDR3 has 21 amino acids. Trimming at V came to 3 bases and at J to 7 bases, leaving 22 bases not matched to a gene. Per the germline V gene, CDR1 is SGDLS and CDR2 is YYNGEE. The CDR3 nucleotides read TGTGCCAGCAGCGCGTCCCATCCGGGACTAGCGGGACCCCTGGCAAGAAATGAGCAGTTCTTC. Translation gives CASSASHPGLAGPLARNEQFF.

This clonotype showed up many times. The rearrangement uses TRBV5-1 and TRBJ2-7; 8 bases fit TRBD1. Trimming cost V 4 bases and J 6 bases; bases outside gene matches: 15. Germline V gene sequence: CDR1 SGHRS, CDR2 YFSETQ. The length of the CDR3 is 16 residues. The CDR3 nucleotides read TGCGCCAGCAGCCCCAACCCCGGACAGGGAGGTACCGAGCAGTACTTC. It codes for CASSPNPGQGGTEQYF.

The sample holds many counts of this clonotype. This chain uses TRBV28 with TRBJ2-5, with TRBD2 matching over 9 bases. The CDR3 runs 15 residues. CDR1 is MDHEN, CDR2 SYDVKM, per germline. V lost 5 bases to trimming and J lost 4 bases; unmatched junction nucleotides: 8. The CDR3 spells CASSKHLAGIETQYF. The CDR3 DNA follows: TGTGCCAGCAGTAAGCATCTAGCGGGAATAGAGACCCAGTACTTC.

The chain is built from TRBV5-1 and TRBJ2-3; TRBD1 aligns across 7 bases. The CDR3 sequence is 14 residues long. V lost 1 base to trimming and J lost 5 bases; unmatched junction nucleotides: 4. Germline-derived CDR1 and CDR2 are SGHRS and YFSETQ. The CDR3 region has the DNA TGCGCCAGCAGCTTGCCAAGGACAGGAGATACGCAGTATTTT. It specifies CASSLPRTGDTQYF. Full variable domain (missing parts from reference TRBV5-1 and TRBJ2-3): KAGVTQTPRYLIKTRGQQVTLSCSPISGHRSVSWYQQTPGQGLQFLFEYFSETQRNKGNFPGRFSGRQFSNSRSEMNVSTLELGDSALYLCASSLPRTGDTQYFGPGTRLTVL.

This clonotype appeared many times. The chain links TRBV24-1 to TRBJ2-1; D is possibly TRBD2 (6 bases). Germline V gene sequence: CDR1 KGHDR, CDR2 SFDVKD. V was cut by 2 bases and J by 8 bases, with 9 bases left in between. This CDR3 has 13 residues. CDR3 DNA: TGTGCCACCAGTGATTCACTAGCTCATGAGCAGTTCTTC. It codes for CATSDSLAHEQFF.

Ten or more counts support this clonotype. V usage is TRBV7-2 and J usage is TRBJ2-7; unclear D gene. Deletions cut 5 bases from V and 2 bases from J, with 16 bases between. This CDR3 comprises 15 residues. Germline V gene sequence: CDR1 SGHTA, CDR2 FQGNSA. The CDR3 spells CASSRLEEIPYEQYF. The CDR3, as DNA: TGTGCCAGCAGCCGACTCGAGGAAATCCCCTACGAGCAGTACTTC.

In this sample, this clonotype turned up once. The chain is built from TRBV6-2 or TRBV6-3 and TRBJ2-5, with D maybe TRBD2 (6 bases). This CDR3 comprises 14 residues. V was pared by 1 base and J by 5 bases, with 11 bases between. Germline assignment: CDR1 MNHEY and CDR2 SVGEGT. CDR3 region: CASSYLGGDETQYF. In DNA form, the CDR3 reads TGTGCCAGCAGTTACTTGGGGGGAGATGAGACCCAGTACTTC.

This clonotype has ten or more counts. The gene calls are TRBV3-1 and TRBJ2-5; possible D gene TRBD2, 6 bases. Deletions cut 6 bases from V and 4 bases from J, with 18 bases between. The CDR3 has 15 residues. Germline CDR1 reads LGHDT; CDR2 reads YNNKEL (reference sequence). The CDR3 region is CASSPSGGSGETQYF. The CDR3 coding sequence is TGTGCCAGCAGTCCAAGTGGAGGGTCGGGAGAGACCCAGTACTTC.

The chain links TRBV5-5 to TRBJ1-2; 12 bases are a match to TRBD1. CDR3 length equals 16 residues. Germline V gene sequence: CDR1 SGHKS, CDR2 YYEKEE (reference sequence). After removal of 4 bases from V and 8 bases from J, the junction contained 12 bases not matched to a gene. In nucleotides, the CDR3 is TGTGCCAGCAGCGTAGGGACAGGGGGCCCGACTCGGGGCTACACCTTC. Its protein product is CASSVGTGGPTRGYTF.

As regards this clonotype: A much more abundant neighbour one base away suggests this may be a read error. The chain recombines TRBV7-2 with TRBJ2-5, with D maybe TRBD2 (6 bases). Germline CDR1 and CDR2: SGHTA and FQGNSA. There are 15 residues in the CDR3. V was trimmed by 5 bases and J by 3 bases, leaving 16 bases between them. The DNA for the CDR3 is TGTGCCAGCAGCCGCAGGTGGGGGGAAGAAGAGACCCAGTACTTC. Translated, it gives CASSRRWGEEETQYF.

In this sample, this clonotype turned up many times. V and J are TRBV12-3 or TRBV12-4 and TRBJ2-3; D is unresolved. The CDR3 is made up of 11 amino acids. Trimming cost V 3 bases and J 4 bases, with 2 bases left between them. As DNA, the CDR3 is TGTGCCAGCAGTTTTGCAGATACGCAGTATTTT. Residues: CASSFADTQYF.

This clonotype was recorded at least ten times. The V gene is TRBV28, the J gene TRBJ2-3, with TRBD1 identical over 9 bases. V was pared by 9 bases and J by 1 base, with 11 bases of the junction left unmatched. The CDR3 runs 16 residues. CDR1 is MDHEN and CDR2 is SYDVKM in the germline V gene. CDR3 in amino acids: CASKQGAPFGTDTQYF. The CDR3 nucleotides are TGTGCCAGTAAACAGGGGGCCCCATTTGGCACAGATACGCAGTATTTT.

There are a few counts of this clonotype. The chain combines TRBV5-1 with TRBJ2-5; TRBD2 agrees at 14 bases. Unmatched junction bases numbered 7, after V lost 4 bases and J lost 2 bases. The CDR3 spans 17 residues. CDR1 and CDR2 from the germline V gene are SGHRS and YFSETQ. This CDR3 is CASSPGLAGDSQETQYF. The CDR3 bases are TGCGCCAGCAGCCCGGGACTAGCGGGAGACTCTCAAGAGACCCAGTACTTC.

This clonotype was observed many times. The rearrangement joins TRBV2 to TRBJ2-6; TRBD1 aligns across 10 bases. The CDR3 loop spans 16 amino acids. Per germline, CDR1 SNHLY and CDR2 FYNNEI. V trimming: 10 bases; J trimming: 0 bases; junction bases outside the gene matches: 6. CDR3 sequence: CATGQGVYSGANVLTF. CDR3 nucleotides: TGTGCCACAGGACAGGGGGTCTACTCTGGGGCCAACGTCCTGACTTTC.